This T cell receptor beta chain was sequenced during a study of OX40 agonist ivuxolimab in advanced cancers. Across the study: Partial responses were achieved by three patients: one hepatocellular carcinoma, two cutaneous melanoma. Study-level findings and limits: No determination was made of the antigen specificity of the expanded peripheral T cells. Individuals who were partial responders at 0.1-3.0 mg/kg had clonal expansion that ranked among the lowest. Some nonresponders also had low normalized T-cell clonal expansion.

Turning to this clone: Its antigen is as yet unknown. Other DNA sequences within the sample encode an identical CDR3.

Profiling relied on immunoSEQ multiplex PCR, and the TCRdb table lists in-frame clones only, not all of them. The sample includes about 86,000 clones, roughly nine tenths of them seen just once. Germline V gene lookup returns CDR1 SGHKS and CDR2 YYEKEE (reference sequence). The trim removed 5 bases at V and 6 bases at J, leaving 5 bases unmatched. The CDR3 consists of 14 residues. The chain recombines TRBV5-5 with TRBJ2-2, with 9 nucleotides matching TRBD1. This TCR came from an adult with an advanced solid tumor such as melanoma, head and neck, liver or kidney cancer. The sequences come from CD4+ or CD8+ T cells sorted from blood, collected in a trial of the OX40 agonist ivuxolimab. The CDR3 region has the DNA TGTGCCAGCAGAGGCACAGGGGGCTCCGGGGAGCTGTTTTTT. It codes for CASRGTGGSGELFF.